A selection of T cell receptor beta chains follows, all from one sample in a study of OX40 agonist ivuxolimab in advanced cancers. Profiling relied on immunoSEQ multiplex PCR, and the TCRdb table lists in-frame clones only, not all of them. This sample has tens of thousands of clones; approximately 83% occur once, and the top ten carry about 15%. Sequenced here: CD4+ or CD8+ T cells sorted from blood, sampled in a trial of the OX40 agonist ivuxolimab. All receptors derive from an adult with an advanced solid tumor such as melanoma, head and neck, liver or kidney cancer. CDR3s include the opening cysteine and the closing phenylalanine or tryptophan. D genes are given only for firm matches. Expanded clones are given a class, and other clones once, few, many or no size at all.

cdr3_aa cdr3_nt j_call clone_size v_call d_call
CASSQKEAEPEAFF TGTGCCAGCAGCCAAAAGGAGGCAGAACCTGAAGCTTTCTTT TRBJ1-1 - TRBV14 -
CASSFLLGAEAFF TGTGCCAGCAGCTTTTTACTCGGGGCTGAAGCTTTCTTT TRBJ1-1 - TRBV7-9 -
CASSQLRVWNTEAFF TGTGCCAGCAGCCAACTCAGGGTTTGGAACACTGAAGCTTTCTTT TRBJ1-1 - TRBV28 -
CASSGSTDTQYF TGTGCCAGCAGTGGCAGCACAGATACGCAGTATTTT TRBJ2-3 - TRBV2 -
CSVRIDRGEAFF TGCAGCGTCCGAATTGACAGGGGTGAAGCTTTCTTT TRBJ1-1 once TRBV29-1 TRBD1
CASSLVQVGAEGYTF TGTGCCAGCAGCTTAGTTCAAGTAGGGGCCGAGGGCTACACCTTC TRBJ1-2 - TRBV7-2 -
CASSPGVGGNTEAFF TGCGCCAGCAGCCCCGGTGTGGGGGGGAACACTGAAGCTTTCTTT TRBJ1-1 - TRBV4-1 -
CASSLSPTGTNQPQHF TGTGCCAGCAGTTTATCGCCGACAGGGACCAATCAGCCCCAGCATTTT TRBJ1-5 - TRBV27 TRBD1
CASSEMGQGNSPLHF TGTGCCAGCAGTGAAATGGGACAGGGGAATTCACCCCTCCACTTT TRBJ1-6 once TRBV6-1 TRBD1
CASRQGVRLGDQETQYF TGTGCCAGCAGACAAGGCGTTCGCTTAGGGGACCAAGAGACCCAGTACTTC TRBJ2-5 - TRBV7-2 -
CASSYPLGGSTEAFF TGTGCCAGCAGCTATCCCCTCGGTGGGAGCACTGAAGCTTTCTTT TRBJ1-1 - TRBV5-5 -
CASSSLGGLSYGYTF TGTGCCAGCAGTTCCTTGGGGGGGCTAAGCTATGGCTACACCTTC TRBJ1-2 few TRBV6-5 -
CASSYSFSSYNEQFF TGTGCCAGCAGTTACAGCTTCAGCTCCTACAATGAGCAGTTCTTC TRBJ2-1 - TRBV6-5 -
CASSVTSGLAGADAADTQYF TGTGCCAGCAGTGTGACGAGTGGGCTAGCGGGAGCGGATGCGGCAGATACGCAGTATTTT TRBJ2-3 few TRBV2 TRBD2
CASSFGLRSALYGYTF TGTGCCAGCAGTTTCGGTCTTCGGTCGGCCCTCTATGGCTACACCTTC TRBJ1-2 - TRBV28 -
CASSYIASNEQFF TGTGCCAGCAGCTATATAGCGAGCAATGAGCAGTTCTTC TRBJ2-1 - TRBV7-3 -
CASSLNRENTEAFF TGTGCCAGCAGCTTAAACAGGGAGAACACTGAAGCTTTCTTT TRBJ1-1 - TRBV7-8 -
CASSSPTGSTQYF TGTGCCAGCAGCTCGCCTACAGGGAGTACGCAGTATTTT TRBJ2-3 - TRBV11-2 -
CASSPEVNTEAFF TGTGCCAGCAGTCCCGAAGTGAACACTGAAGCTTTCTTT TRBJ1-1 once TRBV7-8 -